Here is one TCR beta chain with its context. Its binding antigen is unknown. No qualities accompany the bases; no much larger clone lies one base away. CD8 naive samples were obtained by positive selection for CCR7 among CD45RO-negative cells, yielding a CD45RA+CCR7+ population from which TemRA cells were excluded. Donors were healthy HIV-negative adults with no recently reported acute infections or vaccinations. Every donor was a Caucasian adult residing in Nashville, Tennessee, USA. After blood collection by leukapheresis, PBMCs were isolated using Ficoll-Histopaque density gradient centrifugation and then cryopreserved in the vapor phase of liquid nitrogen. Analytical flow cytometry was used to check the purity and quantity of every magnetically sorted T cell population. Each sorted fraction had its genomic DNA isolated and then quantified by UV absorbance on a Nanodrop 2000c. This entry belongs to a study of shared clonotypes between healthy human individuals (dated by TCRdb to 2018 to 2021). For the wider study: The cohort comprised two women and three men aged 18 to 49 years. Per donor, three plates each were used for CD4 naive and CD4 memory, two for CD8 naive, and one for CD8 memory. To estimate repertoire size and how much clonotypes are shared between individuals, the study performed deep sequencing of blood TCR repertoires from a few healthy adults. To increase sequencing depth and limit assay-specific biases, different laboratories used diverse techniques to prepare libraries and sequence TCR repertoires. Between about 0.85 and 8.9 billion PBMCs per donor were obtained by leukapheresis. What the research found in general, with its limitations: Pairwise subsampling indicated that sequencing depth was expected to affect the degree of clonotype sharing among donors. About 5% of naive CD4, 3.5% of naive CD8, around 2.3% of memory CD4, and 0.4% of memory CD8 clonotypes were shared across a handful of donors. Compared with non-shared clonotypes, the clonotypes found in all four sorted-subset donors had higher generation probabilities. Even with the large sequencing depth, rarefaction of the sorted-subset datasets indicated that sequencing was incomplete. Naive subsets generally had larger estimated clonotype richness than memory subsets. The genetic and exposure-history diversity represented was limited by the small number of donors. Sampling was restricted to blood, and TCR repertoires in tissues likely differ from the TCR repertoires found in blood.

Using the deep immunoSEQ assay, TCR CDR3 regions were amplified from genomic DNA by multiplex PCR. Genomic DNA extracted from each cell subset was distributed evenly over all wells of several immunoSEQ 96-well plates, and each plate served as one replicate. For sorted subsets, each replicate PCR was loaded with around 220 ng genomic DNA, equivalent to 25,000 to 30,000 T cell genomes. The purified libraries were quantified using a Qubit 3.0 fluorometer, sized with a Bioanalyzer 2100, and then quantified again using the KAPA Library Quantification kit. Every immunoSEQ 96-well plate was sequenced on a separate single-read 150-cycle Illumina NextSeq 550 flow cell. The original pipeline was this. The immunoSEQ output contained only junctional sequences without quality scores, so filtering could not match that applied to full-length reads. Sequences were annotated with PyIR, a Python wrapper for IgBLAST v1.9, using IMGT germline references to assign V/J genes and CDR3. Reads with weak V/J assignments (E-value above 1e-6), missing CDR3, stop codons, out-of-frame junctions, or ambiguous translated residues were removed. V3J clonotypes were defined as sequences sharing the same inferred V gene, J gene, and CDR3 amino acid sequence. The percentage overlap between two repertoires was calculated by dividing the number of shared unique clonotypes by the size of the smaller repertoire. Repertoire richness was assessed with RTK rarefaction, the Chao1 estimator, and Recon v2.1 estimates of unobserved clonotypes. Generation probabilities were computed with OLGA for all TCRbeta clonotypes obtained by the gDNA method from several donors. TCRdb stores this immuneACCESS table with in-frame sequences only. Part of the clones is absent; in the studies checked, under half of the shortfall reflects unresolved V genes, and no reason is known for the rest. V, J and clone size were drawn from that table, and D and trimming were deduced from the DNA. This sample is represented by about 2.1 million clones; just under 95% of them were singletons. Under 2% of the sample belongs to the ten largest clones.

Sequenced material: naive CD8+ T cells from PBMCs. Interpreted using the paper, the cell subset or site label stands for: CD45RA+CCR7+. The source is a young man in good health. Some clones in this sample may be carry-over from other donors' samples.

CDR3 reads: CASSFIQSSYEQYF. The sequence in DNA is TGTGCCAGCAGTTTTATACAATCCTCCTACGAGCAGTACTTC. Recombination connected TRBV28 to TRBJ2-7; the D segment cannot be called with confidence. The CDR3 covers 14 residues, taking in both the cysteine and the phenylalanine. This entry keeps only the CDR3 DNA: 42 bases, framed from base 1. V drops 3 bases and J drops 0 bases, leaving 9 bases in between. According to the germline V gene, CDR1 reads MDHEN and CDR2 reads SYDVKM.